This T cell receptor beta chain emerged from a study of blood T cell repertoires in COVID-19. Background on the study: Samples came from the United States, Italy and Spain, spanning acute and convalescent COVID-19.

Living in 25 or so US areas, the participants were between roughly 18 and 95 years of age. Recovery among Cohort 3 donors was established by two negative PCRs, clearance, or symptom resolution. The length of the CDR3 is 16 residues. The V gene's germline CDR1 is LGHNA and CDR2 YNFKEQ. Trimming stripped 0 bases from V and 1 base from J, with 11 bases between. The data were produced by immunoSEQ multiplex PCR, yet TCRdb's version contains in-frame clones alone and is incomplete. The repertoire holds approximately 200,000 clones, with 82% as singletons. The V call is TRBV4-2, the J call TRBJ2-3, with D perhaps matching TRBD2 (6 bases). The sequencing input was PBMCs or T cells enriched from blood (not recorded which). This TCR came from a man aged 35-49 years who had recovered from COVID-19. The CDR3 region is CASSQDRASGTDTQYF. The DNA of the CDR3 is TGTGCCAGCAGCCAAGATCGGGCTAGCGGCACAGATACGCAGTATTTT.